This T cell receptor (beta chain) derives from a study of long-term antiretroviral therapy in people with HIV. Points from the study as a whole: Post-ART samples showed increased diversity that remained below transplant donor control levels. Repertoires from HIV showed CDR3 length ranges narrower than those of controls.

This CDR3 comprises 16 residues. This clone has a single count. Antigen: not known. The authors ran the immunoSEQ assay, v3.0, at survey level. Generated by immunoSEQ multiplex PCR, the TCRdb table keeps only in-frame clones and is missing some. The repertoire holds under 30,000 clones, with 70% to 85% as singletons. The chain links TRBV21-1 to TRBJ2-7; the DNA was not compared with TRBD2, the D call given in the table. TRBV21-1 corresponds to a pseudogene. Sample: unsorted PBMCs, taken 0.8 years before starting antiretroviral therapy. The sequence came from a man aged 18 to 29 with HIV. The CDR3: CASSQWIGGDSYEQYF. DNA of the CDR3: TGTGCCAGCAGCCAGTGGATTGGGGGGGACTCCTACGAGCAGTACTTC.